This record concerns one TCR beta chain sequence. As yet, its antigen is unknown. The data belong to a study of PD-L1 blockade in urothelial cancer. At the level of the study: Of 29 patients, some 24 were males with bladder-origin urothelial cancer. Broader study findings: Lower pretreatment blood TCR clonality, under the median, predicted better survival, researchers reported.

Synthetic analogs of TCR templates were spiked into every PCR. Method: immunoSEQ multiplex PCR; TCRdb's copy keeps in-frame clones and lacks some. Of tens of thousands of clones listed, 90% were seen once; the top ten hold 1.5% to 2%. V dropped 1 base and J dropped 0 bases, with 8 bases sitting between them. The CDR3 loop spans 15 amino acids. Germline V gene sequence: CDR1 SNHLY, CDR2 FYNNEI. Regarding time point: pretreatment peripheral blood. The V call is TRBV2, the J call TRBJ2-3; D not resolved. Source: PBMCs, taken around atezolizumab (anti-PD-L1) treatment. The TCR originated in a man aged 55 to 70 with urothelial cancer. The CDR3 loop reads CASSEEQLSTDTQYF. In DNA, the CDR3 is TGTGCCAGCAGTGAAGAACAGCTAAGCACAGATACGCAGTATTTT.